These T cell receptor beta chains were read from a single sample in a study of T cells in Graves' hyperthyroidism and ophthalmopathy. Using its own MiXCR run on the multiplex PCR reads, TCRdb lists one record per CDR3 protein. The sample includes roughly 420,000 distinct CDR3 sequences, 15% to 18% of them seen just once. Sequencing was carried out using blood. These receptors all stem from a woman under 30 with Graves' hyperthyroidism. CDR3s include the opening cysteine and the closing phenylalanine or tryptophan. The order of the fields is V gene, D gene, J gene, clone size, CDR3 protein, CDR3 DNA. D genes are given only for firm matches. Some rows mark clone size as missing; the rest say once, few, many or name a class of expanded clone.

>TRBV18|NA|TRBJ2-7|NA
CASSPERALKEQYF
TGTGCCAGCTCACCAGAGCGGGCCTTAAAAGAGCAGTACTTC
>TRBV6-1|NA|TRBJ2-7|few
CASSEAGTGEQYF
TGTGCCAGCAGTGAAGCTGGCACAGGCGAGCAGTACTTC
>TRBV18|NA|TRBJ1-4|many
CASSPREFFATNEKLFF
TGTGCCAGCTCACCGCGGGAGTTTTTTGCAACTAATGAAAAACTGTTTTTT
>TRBV20-1|NA|TRBJ2-5|many
CSARFAGQETQYF
TGCAGTGCTAGGTTTGCGGGCCAAGAGACCCAGTACTTC
>TRBV4-1|NA|TRBJ2-3|NA
CASSQSGVGTDTQYF
TGCGCCAGCAGCCAATCAGGGGTTGGCACAGATACGCAGTATTTT
>TRBV6-1|TRBD1|TRBJ1-5|few
CATRRGRVAPSNQPQHF
TGTGCCACCCGAAGGGGGCGGGTCGCTCCTAGCAATCAGCCCCAGCATTTT
>TRBV12-3/TRBV12-4|NA|TRBJ1-2|many
CASSPGPFSGYTF
TGTGCCAGCAGCCCCGGACCTTTCAGTGGCTACACCTTC
>TRBV10-2|NA|TRBJ1-4|few
CASKEGANEKLFF
TGCGCCAGCAAGGAGGGAGCAAATGAAAAACTGTTTTTT
>TRBV28|NA|TRBJ2-3|many
CASSFGVGGTDTQYF
TGTGCCAGCAGTTTCGGTGTGGGGGGCACAGATACGCAGTATTTT
>TRBV19|TRBD1|TRBJ2-5|few
CASSKKESTGGSETQYF
TGTGCCAGTAGTAAGAAAGAGTCAACAGGGGGCTCAGAGACCCAGTACTTC
>TRBV6-9|NA|TRBJ2-1|NA
CASSFDRDNEQFF
TGTGCCAGCAGTTTCGACAGAGACAATGAGCAGTTCTTC
>TRBV3-1|NA|TRBJ2-1|NA
CASSQQSAAAGAEQFF
TGTGCCAGCAGCCAGCAATCGGCGGCGGCTGGGGCTGAGCAGTTCTTC
>TRBV29-1|TRBD1|TRBJ2-7|few
CSVEDRGQGYEQYF
TGCAGCGTTGAAGATCGGGGACAGGGTTACGAGCAGTACTTC
>TRBV24-1|TRBD2|TRBJ2-5|many
CATSDPGLAETQYF
TGTGCCACCAGTGACCCCGGACTAGCGGAGACCCAGTACTTC
>TRBV5-1|TRBD1|TRBJ2-2|many
CASSASGTGGFPATGELFF
TGCGCCAGCAGCGCGTCCGGGACAGGGGGTTTTCCGGCCACCGGGGAGCTGTTTTTT
>TRBV12-3/TRBV12-4|TRBD1|TRBJ1-4|few
CASSSVGRGWPNEKLFF
TGTGCCAGCAGTAGTGTGGGCAGGGGGTGGCCTAATGAAAAACTGTTTTTT
>TRBV5-6|NA|TRBJ2-7|NA
CAGSLDSSYEQYF
TGTGCCGGCAGCCTAGACAGTTCCTACGAGCAGTACTTC
>TRBV7-3|NA|TRBJ2-2|many
CASSQSGVGPGTGELFF
TGTGCCAGCAGCCAAAGCGGAGTGGGGCCCGGCACCGGGGAGCTGTTTTTT
>TRBV5-1|NA|TRBJ2-3|many
CASRPRGVGTDTQYF
TGCGCCAGCCGTCCTCGTGGGGTCGGCACAGATACGCAGTATTTT
>TRBV27|NA|TRBJ2-5|NA
CASSPTRLETQYF
TGTGCCAGCAGTCCTACTAGGTTAGAGACCCAGTACTTC
>TRBV30|TRBD2|TRBJ2-1|many
CAWEATGLADYNEQFF
TGTGCCTGGGAGGCGACGGGACTAGCGGACTACAATGAGCAGTTCTTC
>TRBV6-1|TRBD1|TRBJ1-5|many
CASSDGQGPHQPQHF
TGTGCCAGCAGTGACGGACAGGGCCCTCATCAGCCCCAGCATTTT
>TRBV5-6|TRBD1|TRBJ2-2|NA
CASSGQGLSGVGELFF
TGTGCCAGCAGCGGACAGGGCCTTTCTGGAGTCGGGGAGCTGTTTTTT
>TRBV11-1|NA|TRBJ2-7|many
CASSADLGDEQYF
TGTGCCAGCAGCGCGGATCTAGGTGACGAGCAGTACTTC
>TRBV7-9|TRBD2|TRBJ2-1|NA
CASRLTGTSGSSYNEQFF
TGTGCCAGCAGACTCACCGGGACTAGCGGGAGTTCCTACAATGAGCAGTTCTTC
>TRBV6-1|TRBD2|TRBJ2-7|few
CASTPAGDYEQYF
TGTGCCAGCACTCCGGCGGGAGACTACGAGCAGTACTTC
>TRBV30|TRBD1|TRBJ2-7|many
CAWTDPWTGKVEQYF
TGTGCCTGGACGGATCCCTGGACAGGGAAGGTCGAGCAGTACTTC
>TRBV2|TRBD2|TRBJ2-1|many
CASSRLAGAGNEQFF
TGTGCCAGCAGTCGACTAGCGGGGGCGGGGAATGAGCAGTTCTTC
>TRBV5-6|TRBD2|TRBJ2-1|few
CASSLLAEPYNEQFF
TGTGCCAGCAGCCTACTAGCGGAACCGTACAATGAGCAGTTCTTC
>TRBV7-6|TRBD2|TRBJ2-1|few
CASSSTSGSWEQFF
TGTGCCAGCAGCTCGACTAGCGGGAGTTGGGAGCAGTTCTTC
>TRBV6-2/TRBV6-3|TRBD2|TRBJ2-1|many
CASSYSLGRGATQRSYNEQFF
TGTGCCAGCAGTTACTCGCTCGGGCGGGGGGCTACGCAACGCTCCTACAATGAGCAGTTCTTC
>TRBV10-3|NA|TRBJ1-1|many
CAISVTGNTEAFF
TGTGCCATCAGTGTGACCGGGAACACTGAAGCTTTCTTT
>TRBV7-9|NA|TRBJ2-1|many
CASSTSFHEQFF
TGTGCCAGCAGCACTAGCTTTCATGAGCAGTTCTTC
>TRBV7-3|TRBD1|TRBJ2-6|many
CASSSPQGQRYLSGANVLTF
TGTGCCAGCAGCTCCCCCCAGGGACAGCGGTACCTCTCTGGGGCCAACGTCCTGACTTTC
>TRBV10-2|TRBD1|TRBJ2-4|many
CASSATGTGAIAKNIQYF
TGCGCCAGCAGTGCGACGGGCACAGGGGCAATAGCCAAAAACATTCAGTACTTC
>TRBV4-1|NA|TRBJ2-7|many
CASSQDIGSNVEQYF
TGCGCCAGCAGCCAAGATATTGGCTCCAACGTCGAGCAGTACTTC
>TRBV12-3/TRBV12-4|NA|TRBJ2-1|many
CASSLGQAKNNEQFF
TGTGCCAGCAGTTTGGGGCAGGCGAAAAACAATGAGCAGTTCTTC
>TRBV6-1|TRBD1|TRBJ1-1|many
CASRGQGRNTEAFF
TGTGCCAGCAGAGGACAGGGGCGGAACACTGAAGCTTTCTTT
>TRBV28|TRBD1|TRBJ2-5|many
CASSITGGLGETQYF
TGTGCCAGCAGTATAACAGGGGGCCTGGGAGAGACCCAGTACTTC
>TRBV7-2|NA|TRBJ2-1|many
CASSLAGRGYNEQFF
TGTGCCAGCAGCTTAGCGGGCCGGGGGTACAATGAGCAGTTCTTC
>TRBV7-8|NA|TRBJ1-6|NA
CASSLGGLKDSPLHF
TGTGCCAGCAGCTTAGGAGGGCTCAAAGATTCACCCCTCCACTTT
>TRBV20-1|NA|TRBJ2-3|NA
CSAGGETSTDTQYF
TGCAGTGCAGGGGGGGAGACTAGCACAGATACGCAGTATTTT
>TRBV5-6|NA|TRBJ2-1|many
CASSLLYNEQFF
TGTGCCAGCAGCTTGCTCTACAATGAGCAGTTCTTC